Each of the 6 T cell receptor beta chains below was sequenced from the same sample in a study of regulatory T cells in long-lasting Graves disease. HTBI primers from iRepertoire and Arm-PCR of CDR3 regions yielded the TCR beta libraries. TCRdb re-analysed the multiplex PCR reads in MiXCR, keeping a single row per CDR3 protein. Among a few hundred thousand distinct CDR3 sequences listed, 20% to 30% were seen once. Time point of the sample: persistent/refractory GD, antithyroid drugs over 5 years with positive TRAb. The TCR library was made from RNA that had been extracted from PBMCs in TRIzol. The sample consisted of peripheral blood mononuclear cells (PBMCs), taken when the disease was refractory, from a patient treated with antithyroid drugs. These receptors were taken from a female donor with Graves disease.

This chain links TRBV5-1 with TRBJ1-5; 8 bases match TRBD1. V was pared by 4 bases and J by 5 bases, with 5 bases of the junction left unmatched. The germline gives CDR1 SGHRS, CDR2 YFSETQ. The CDR3 has 14 amino acids. CDR3 in DNA: TGCGCCAGCAGCGTAATGACAGGGGATCAGCCCCAGCATTTT. Residues: CASSVMTGDQPQHF.

This clonotype was detected only a few times. J is TRBJ2-7 and V is TRBV3-1; 8 nucleotides agree with TRBD2. V lost 2 bases to trimming and J lost 2 bases; unmatched junction nucleotides: 14. Germline values: CDR1 LGHDT, CDR2 YNNKEL (reference sequence). The CDR3 is made up of 18 amino acids. The CDR3 is CASSQPQIGRGLTYEQYF. In DNA, the CDR3 is TGTGCCAGCAGCCAACCACAAATCGGGAGGGGTCTGACCTACGAGCAGTACTTC.

The sample holds many counts of this clonotype. The gene calls are TRBV6-1 and TRBJ2-6; D is ambiguous. CDR3 length equals 13 residues. CDR1 is MNHNS and CDR2 is SASEGT in the germline V gene. V lost 8 bases and J lost 0, with 5 bases in between. The CDR3 DNA reads TGTGCCAGCTATCGCTCTGGGGCCAACGTCCTGACTTTC. Its protein product is CASYRSGANVLTF.

This chain joins TRBV29-1 and TRBJ1-1; D is perhaps TRBD1 (6 bases). The V end was cut by 5 bases, the J end by 1 base, with 8 bases between. Germline CDR1 SQVTM, CDR2 ANQGSEA. CDR3 length: 12 amino acids. The CDR3 coding sequence is TGCAGCGTTATGGGACAGAACACTGAAGCTTTCTTT. Amino acids: CSVMGQNTEAFF.

This clonotype was seen a few times. This chain connects TRBV2 to TRBJ1-3; possible D gene TRBD1, 6 bases. Germline V gene sequence: CDR1 SNHLY, CDR2 FYNNEI. Trimming took off 6 bases at V and 0 bases at J, with 12 bases between the two ends. The CDR3 extends over 15 amino acids. The CDR3 sequence: CASRWGLVSGNTIYF. The CDR3 DNA reads TGTGCCAGCAGGTGGGGGCTGGTCTCTGGAAACACCATATATTTT.

On this clonotype itself: This clone may be a read error of a much larger clone one base away. The chain carries TRBV20-1 and TRBJ1-4; 9 nucleotides line up with TRBD1. The CDR3 is made up of 16 amino acids. The germline CDR1 and CDR2 sequences are DFQATT and SNEGSKA (reference sequence). The CDR3 region is CSASLRTGGSEERLFF. The CDR3 nucleotides are TGCAGTGCTAGTCTTCGAACAGGGGGCTCGGAGGAAAGACTGTTTTTT.